This T cell receptor (beta chain) was obtained from a study of graft-versus-host responses after intestinal transplantation. Study-wide background: Isolated intestinal, liver-intestinal, or multivisceral transplants were what recipients had.

The junction had 3 bases not matched to a gene; V was cut back by 2 bases and J by 3 bases. Per germline, CDR1 SQVTM and CDR2 ANQGSEA. The CDR3 totals 13 residues. Responder cells labeled with CFSE (roughly 200,000) were co-plated with irradiated stimulator cells labeled with violet dye (roughly 200,000). This table comes from immunoSEQ multiplex PCR, and its TCRdb copy is limited to in-frame clones, with some not included. The sample contains tens of thousands of clones, approximately 33% of which appear only once. The clonotype was recovered from a human patient who received an intestinal transplant. V is TRBV29-1 and J is TRBJ2-7, with TRBD1 identical over 8 bases. The specimen comprised alloreactive CD8+ T cells from a mixed lymphocyte reaction culture, sampled before intestinal transplant. The sample's subset: CFSE-low proliferating T cells sorted from roughly six-day pre-transplant mixed lymphocyte reaction (GvH or HvG direction). The DNA for the CDR3 is TGCAGCGTTGAAAAGGGACAGGTCTACGAGCAGTACTTC. The encoded protein is CSVEKGQVYEQYF.